The 28 T cell receptor beta chains presented below share a single source sample, sequenced in a study of blood T cell repertoires in COVID-19 (TCRdb year 2020). To prepare the library, the immunoSEQ multiplex PCR assay was applied. TCRdb holds this immuneACCESS table with in-frame rearrangements only. Some clones are missing; in checked studies, unresolved V genes explain under half, and the rest has no known cause. Across this sample there are 250,000 to 300,000 clones, with more than 85% seen only once. Of the sample, 3.6% is held by the ten largest clones. The sample consisted of peripheral blood. The receptors were sampled from a man aged 18-30 years with active or convalescent COVID-19.

This clone was observed a handful of times. V and J are TRBV15 and TRBJ1-5, with D unresolved. Germline CDR1 is LNHNV and CDR2 is YYDKDF (reference sequence). V dropped 8 bases and J dropped 0 bases, with 8 bases sitting between them. This CDR3 comprises 13 residues. CDR3 region: CATRAYSNQPQHF. CDR3 nucleotide sequence: TGTGCCACCCGCGCTTATAGCAATCAGCCCCAGCATTTT.

The rearrangement joins TRBV30 to TRBJ2-5; a possible D gene is TRBD1 (5 bases). Trimming took 4 bases from V and 3 from J, leaving 12 bases between them. CDR1 GTSNPN and CDR2 SVGIG come from the germline V gene (reference sequence). The CDR3 is 13 amino acids. DNA of the CDR3: TGTGCCTGGATTAGTGGGGCCGAAGAGACCCAGTACTTC. It encodes CAWISGAEETQYF.

This clone was detected once. The CDR3 DNA follows: TGTGCCAGCAGCCAAGATTGGCGGATGGCTTTCTTT. It yields the protein CASSQDWRMAFF. The genes are TRBV3-1 (or the pseudogene TRBV3-2) and TRBJ1-1; D gene uncertain. The germline V and J ends were trimmed by 0 bases and 11 bases, with 10 bases remaining between them. The CDR3 is made up of 12 amino acids. CDR1 is LGHDT, CDR2 YNNKEL, per germline (reference sequence).

The chain combines TRBV5-1 with TRBJ2-5, with 7 nucleotides matching TRBD2. V was clipped by 7 bases and J by 2 bases; unmatched bases: 14. Germline V gene sequence: CDR1 SGHRS, CDR2 YFSETQ. The CDR3 extends over 16 amino acids. CDR3 protein: CASGRAGGSLQETQYF. The CDR3 nucleotides are TGCGCCAGCGGAAGGGCCGGGGGGAGCTTACAAGAGACCCAGTACTTC.

The chain is built from TRBV27 and TRBJ2-1; TRBD2 is a possible D gene (6 bases). V shed 5 bases and J shed 5 bases, with 10 bases lying between them. In germline, CDR1 is MNHEY, CDR2 SMNVEV (reference sequence). The CDR3 length is 13 residues. CDR3 bases: TGTGCCAGCAGTCCCAGGGAGGACAATGAGCAGTTCTTC. As protein: CASSPREDNEQFF.

This clone has only one observation. The V gene is TRBV4-1, the J gene TRBJ1-3; D remains unclear. The CDR3 consists of 11 residues. Germline CDR1 and CDR2: MGHRA and YSYEKL. V was pared by 10 bases and J by 4 bases, with 8 bases between. This CDR3 is CATRVGNTIYF. CDR3 sequence (DNA): TGCGCCACCCGGGTGGGAAACACCATATATTTT.

This sequence joins TRBV24-1 and TRBJ2-1; 8 positions match TRBD1. V was clipped by 3 bases and J by 8 bases; unmatched bases: 8. The CDR3 runs to 15 residues. Per the germline V gene, CDR1 is KGHDR and CDR2 is SFDVKD. CDR3 sequence (DNA): TGTGCCACCAGTGATCCCCAGGACAGGGTATATGAGCAGTTCTTC. Protein sequence: CATSDPQDRVYEQFF.

The V gene is TRBV6-5, the J gene TRBJ2-2; 10 nucleotides align to TRBD1. Per the germline V gene, CDR1 is MNHEY and CDR2 is SVGAGI. The trim removed 7 bases at V and 5 bases at J, leaving 7 bases unmatched. The CDR3 totals 15 residues. As DNA, the CDR3 is TGTGCCAGCACCGGCGGACAGGGGGAAACCGGGGAGCTGTTTTTT. Encoded protein: CASTGGQGETGELFF.

The chain employs TRBV5-1 and TRBJ2-5, with a tentative D call TRBD2 (6 bases). This CDR3 has 15 residues. Trimming stripped 4 bases from V and 1 base from J, with 14 bases between. CDR1 SGHRS and CDR2 YFSETQ come from the germline V gene. The CDR3 spells CASSDAGGSQETQYF. For the CDR3, the DNA is TGCGCCAGCAGCGATGCCGGAGGGTCCCAAGAGACCCAGTACTTC. Full variable domain (remainder filled in from reference TRBV5-1 and TRBJ2-5): KAGVTQTPRYLIKTRGQQVTLSCSPISGHRSVSWYQQTPGQGLQFLFEYFSETQRNKGNFPGRFSGRQFSNSRSEMNVSTLELGDSALYLCASSDAGGSQETQYFGPGTRLLVL.

The chain combines TRBV11-3 with TRBJ2-3; the match to TRBD1 covers 9 bases. The germline CDR1 and CDR2 sequences are SGHNT and YENEEA. The CDR3 sequence is 15 residues long. V was pared by 3 bases and J by 6 bases, with 7 bases of the junction left unmatched. CDR3 DNA sequence: TGTGCCAGCAGCTTCGGGACAGGGATGTCCGATACGCAGTATTTT. This gives the protein CASSFGTGMSDTQYF.

The rearrangement joins TRBV12-1 to TRBJ1-5. TRBV12-1 is a pseudogene locus. The length of the CDR3 is 13 residues. This CDR3 reads CARGGPSNQPQHF. CDR3 nucleotide sequence: TGTGCCCGGGGGGGTCCAAGCAATCAGCCCCAGCATTTT.

The gene calls are TRBV9 and TRBJ2-5, with D uncertain. CDR1 and CDR2 (germline): SGDLS, YYNGEE. This CDR3 has 14 amino acids. The V end was cut by 1 base, the J end by 1 base, with 8 bases between. This CDR3 is CASSVSGAQETQYF. The CDR3 DNA is TGTGCCAGCAGCGTATCCGGAGCCCAAGAGACCCAGTACTTC.

This chain's CDR3 is CASSLSDRAYEQYF. CDR3 sequence (DNA): TGTGCCAGCAGTTTATCTGACAGAGCCTACGAGCAGTACTTC. The chain combines TRBV28 with TRBJ2-7; possible D gene TRBD1, 5 bases. V was cut by 1 base and J by 2 bases, with 9 bases left in between. The CDR3 runs to 14 residues. Germline-derived CDR1 and CDR2 are MDHEN and SYDVKM.

About this clone itself: In the same sample, other DNA sequences code for this CDR3. The rearrangement joins TRBV5-1 to TRBJ2-1; the match to TRBD2 covers 8 bases. The ends lost 0 bases at V and 10 bases at J; junction bases unmatched: 6. CDR1 is SGHRS and CDR2 is YFSETQ in the germline V gene. This CDR3 is built from 14 residues. CDR3 sequence reads: CASSLAGGLSEQFF. The CDR3 nucleotides are TGCGCCAGCAGCTTGGCGGGGGGGCTCAGCGAGCAGTTCTTC.

The chain recombines TRBV19 with TRBJ2-1, with D uncertain. The CDR3 loop spans 11 amino acids. V lost 6 bases to trimming and J lost 7 bases, with 7 bases between them. CDR1 and CDR2 (germline): LNHDA, SQIVND (reference sequence). The CDR3: CASSGSNEQFF. The CDR3 nucleotides read TGTGCCAGTAGCGGGTCGAATGAGCAGTTCTTC.

J is TRBJ2-5 and V is TRBV12-3 or TRBV12-4; 7 bases are shared with TRBD1. This CDR3 is built from 13 residues. With 6 bases clipped from V and 2 bases from J, the junction kept 3 bases outside the gene matches. In DNA form, the CDR3 reads TGTGCCAGCAGCGCACAGGGGCAAGAGACCCAGTACTTC. Translating gives CASSAQGQETQYF.

The chain couples TRBV2 to TRBJ2-5; 8 nucleotides align to TRBD2. Trimming took 6 bases from V and 4 from J; bases not matched to a gene: 10. From germline, CDR1 is SNHLY and CDR2 FYNNEI. There are 15 residues in the CDR3. The CDR3 is CASSPGSGSTETQYF. The DNA for the CDR3 is TGTGCCAGCAGCCCTGGGAGCGGGAGTACAGAGACCCAGTACTTC.

CDR3: CASIQGTEAFF. The CDR3 DNA reads as TGTGCCAGCATTCAGGGGACTGAAGCTTTCTTT. V usage is TRBV2 and J usage is TRBJ1-1; D is perhaps TRBD1 (6 bases). Germline loops: CDR1 SNHLY, CDR2 FYNNEI. V was shortened by 7 bases and J by 5 bases, with 8 bases between the two germline ends. The CDR3 covers 11 residues.

This chain joins TRBV5-1 and TRBJ1-1, with 8 bases that match TRBD1. From germline, CDR1 is SGHRS and CDR2 YFSETQ. The CDR3 covers 17 residues. V lost 0 bases and J lost 1; bases outside the gene matches: 8. The CDR3 loop is CASSLVPPGGKNTEAFF. The CDR3 DNA reads TGCGCCAGCAGCTTGGTCCCACCAGGGGGCAAGAACACTGAAGCTTTCTTT.

V is TRBV2 and J is TRBJ2-1; tentative D call: TRBD2 (6 bases). Trimming took off 10 bases at V and 7 bases at J, with 11 bases between the two ends. Germline V gene sequence: CDR1 SNHLY, CDR2 FYNNEI. The CDR3 has 11 residues. CDR3 in amino acids: CATPGGNEQFF. CDR3 coding DNA: TGTGCCACCCCCGGGGGTAATGAGCAGTTCTTC.

This sequence joins TRBV27 and TRBJ2-1, with 9 bases lining up with TRBD1. The junction had 15 bases not matched to a gene; V was cut back by 5 bases and J by 10 bases. The germline V gene encodes CDR1 MNHEY and CDR2 SMNVEV (reference sequence). CDR3 length: 16 amino acids. CDR3 coding DNA: TGTGCCAGCAGTAGCCCAACGGGACAGGGCTTCAGGGAGCAGTTCTTC. Protein product: CASSSPTGQGFREQFF.

The V call is TRBV2, the J call TRBJ1-4; D unresolved. Trimming took 3 bases from V and 0 from J, leaving 11 bases between them. Germline lookup yields CDR1 SNHLY and CDR2 FYNNEI. The CDR3 is made up of 16 amino acids. The CDR3 loop reads CASSESTRATNEKLFF. The DNA for the CDR3 is TGTGCCAGCAGTGAGTCTACGAGAGCAACTAATGAAAAACTGTTTTTT.

This clone was found a few times. The chain carries TRBV19 and TRBJ1-1; the D is unclear. The CDR3 has 16 amino acids. Per germline, CDR1 LNHDA and CDR2 SQIVND (reference sequence). V lost 7 bases to trimming and J lost 5 bases, with 23 bases between them. The CDR3 nucleotides are TGTGCCAGTATTGGTGCCCGGAGCTTAGGTGCTACTGAAGCTTTCTTT. Translating gives CASIGARSLGATEAFF. The variable domain in full, completed from reference TRBV19 and TRBJ1-1, reads DGGITQSPKYLFRKEGQNVTLSCEQNLNHDAMYWYRQDPGQGLRLIYYSQIVNDFQKGDIAEGYSVSREKKESFPLTVTSAQKNPTAFYLCASIGARSLGATEAFFGQGTRLTVV.

The genes are TRBV30 and TRBJ2-7; 9 nucleotides align to TRBD2. Germline CDR1 GTSNPN, CDR2 SVGIG (reference sequence). After removal of 0 bases from V and 2 bases from J, the junction contained 2 bases not matched to a gene. The CDR3 covers 14 residues. In DNA, the CDR3 is TGTGCCTGGAGTGTCCTAGCGGGGCCCTACGAGCAGTACTTC. Amino acid sequence: CAWSVLAGPYEQYF. Drawing the rest from reference TRBV30 and TRBJ2-7, the complete variable domain is SQTIHQWPATLVQPVGSPLSLECTVEGTSNPNLYWYRQAAGRGLQLLFYSVGIGQISSEVPQNLSASRPQDRQFILSSKKLLLSDSGFYLCAWSVLAGPYEQYFGPGTRLTVT.

The V and J genes are TRBV9 and TRBJ1-6, with a weak D call TRBD1 (6 bases). Germline CDR1 SGDLS, CDR2 YYNGEE. Trimming pared 3 bases from V and 5 bases from J, leaving 15 bases between. This CDR3 spans 16 amino acids. The CDR3 reads CASSGKDRSHNSPLHF. In DNA, the CDR3 is TGTGCCAGCAGCGGAAAGGACAGATCCCATAATTCACCCCTCCACTTT.

V gene TRBV5-1 combines with J gene TRBJ2-5; 10 positions match TRBD1. The CDR3 totals 15 residues. Per the germline V gene, CDR1 is SGHRS and CDR2 is YFSETQ. V dropped 3 bases and J dropped 4; count of bases not matched to a gene: 6. CDR3 loop: CASSSGQGGPETQYF. The CDR3 region has the DNA TGCGCCAGCAGCTCAGGACAGGGGGGGCCAGAGACCCAGTACTTC.

This chain uses TRBV19 with TRBJ2-7; D is unclear. The germline V and J ends were trimmed by 0 bases and 6 bases, with 9 bases remaining between them. CDR3 size: 13 residues. Germline V gene data show CDR1 as LNHDA and CDR2 as SQIVND (reference sequence). The chain's CDR3 is CASSIDGPSEQYF. In DNA, the CDR3 is TGTGCCAGTAGTATAGATGGCCCCTCCGAGCAGTACTTC.

The genes are TRBV5-1 and TRBJ2-7; a possible D gene is TRBD1 (6 bases). Trimming shortened V by 4 bases and J by 2 bases, and 13 bases separated the two germline ends. This CDR3 has 14 residues. Germline CDR1 is SGHRS and CDR2 is YFSETQ. CDR3 nucleotide sequence: TGCGCCAGCAGCAGATTACAGGGACCCTACGAGCAGTACTTC. The encoded protein is CASSRLQGPYEQYF.